The 4 T cell receptor beta chains given below trace back to one sample, sequenced in a study of tumor-infiltrating lymphocytes in primary liver carcinoma. Unsorted whole blood supplied the RNA, and germline DNA was extracted too. Constant-region priming of roughly 500 ng total RNA yielded TCR beta cDNA. Modified slightly, ARM-PCR produced TCR beta libraries over three nested multiplex PCR rounds. Amplification in the first two PCR rounds was performed using TRBV1-TRBV30 forward primers and a C-beta reverse primer for 9 to 11 cycles each. TCRdb re-analysed the multiplex PCR reads in MiXCR, keeping a single row per CDR3 protein. Of approximately 330,000 distinct CDR3 sequences in the sample, less than 70% are singletons; the top ten hold roughly 6%. What was sequenced was peripheral blood. Receptor source: a man aged 40-55 years with primary liver carcinoma and hepatitis B virus infection.

A note on this clonotype: A junction end diverges from the germline sequence, so it may reflect a read error. The rearrangement uses TRBV7-3 and TRBJ2-1, with D hard to call. This CDR3 contains 15 residues. Germline-derived CDR1 and CDR2 are SGHTA and FQGTGA. CDR3 bases: TGTGTCAGCAGCCCTACCGTCACCCCCTACAATGAGCAGTTCTTC. This encodes CVSSPTVTPYNEQFF.

Comment on this clonotype: Germline and junction disagree at one end, which may indicate a read error. The chain uses TRBV6-1 and TRBJ2-2; D might be TRBD1 or TRBD2, each matching 6 bases. The CDR3 length is 16 residues. CDR1 MNHNS and CDR2 SASEGT come from the germline V gene. The CDR3 loop is CASSPVGGANTGELYF. CDR3 DNA: TGTGCCAGCAGTCCTGTGGGGGGCGCGAACACCGGGGAGCTGTATTTT.

The chain joins TRBV11-2 to TRBJ2-1, with D tentatively TRBD2 (5 bases). With 0 bases removed from V and 8 bases from J, the gap between germline ends came to 14 bases. CDR3 size: 15 residues. Germline V lookup: CDR1 SGHAT, CDR2 FQNNGV. The DNA for the CDR3 is TGTGCCAGCAGCTTAGATGGAGGTAGACCGGATGAGCAGTTCTTC. Protein sequence: CASSLDGGRPDEQFF.

In regard to this clonotype: A much larger clonotype is one base distant, so this may be a read error. The V and J genes are TRBV6-5 and TRBJ2-7, with a weak D call TRBD1 (6 bases). From germline, CDR1 is MNHEY and CDR2 SVGAGI. The CDR3 consists of 14 residues. Trimming removed 5 bases from V and 6 bases from J, with 17 bases in between. Here the CDR3 reads CASSGAGVFGEQYF. The DNA for the CDR3 is TGTGCCAGCAGTGGGGCAGGGGTTTTTGGCGAGCAGTACTTC.